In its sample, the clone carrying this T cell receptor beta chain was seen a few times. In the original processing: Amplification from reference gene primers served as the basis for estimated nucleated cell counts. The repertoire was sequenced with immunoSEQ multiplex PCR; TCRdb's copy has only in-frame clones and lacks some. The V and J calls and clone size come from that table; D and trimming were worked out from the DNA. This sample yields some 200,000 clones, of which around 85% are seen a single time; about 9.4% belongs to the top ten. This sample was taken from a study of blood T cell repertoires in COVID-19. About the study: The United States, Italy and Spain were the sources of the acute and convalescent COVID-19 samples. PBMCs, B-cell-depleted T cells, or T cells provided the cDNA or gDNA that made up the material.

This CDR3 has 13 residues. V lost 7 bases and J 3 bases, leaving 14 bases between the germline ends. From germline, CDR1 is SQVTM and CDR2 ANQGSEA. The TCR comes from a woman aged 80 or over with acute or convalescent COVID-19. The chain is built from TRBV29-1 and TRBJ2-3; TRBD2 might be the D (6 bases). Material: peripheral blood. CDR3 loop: CSGVAGLTDTQYF. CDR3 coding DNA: TGCAGCGGGGTTGCGGGGCTGACAGATACGCAGTATTTT.